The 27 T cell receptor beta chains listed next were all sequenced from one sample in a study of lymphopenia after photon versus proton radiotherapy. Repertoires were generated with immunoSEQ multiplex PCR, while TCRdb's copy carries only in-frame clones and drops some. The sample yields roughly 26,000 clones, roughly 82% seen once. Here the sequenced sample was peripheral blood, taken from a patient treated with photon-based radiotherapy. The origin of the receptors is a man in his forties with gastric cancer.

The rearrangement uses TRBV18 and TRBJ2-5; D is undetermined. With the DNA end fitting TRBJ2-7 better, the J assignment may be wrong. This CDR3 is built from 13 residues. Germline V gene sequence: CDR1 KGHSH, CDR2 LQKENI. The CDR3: CASSPGRTYEQYF. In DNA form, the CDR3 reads TGTGCCAGCTCACCGGGCCGTACCTACGAGCAGTACTTC.

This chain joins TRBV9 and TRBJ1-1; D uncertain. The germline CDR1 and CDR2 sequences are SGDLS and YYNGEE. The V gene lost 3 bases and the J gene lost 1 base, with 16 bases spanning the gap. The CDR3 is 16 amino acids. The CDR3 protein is CASSDGGYPKNTEAFF. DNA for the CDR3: TGTGCCAGCAGCGACGGTGGTTACCCCAAGAACACTGAAGCTTTCTTT.

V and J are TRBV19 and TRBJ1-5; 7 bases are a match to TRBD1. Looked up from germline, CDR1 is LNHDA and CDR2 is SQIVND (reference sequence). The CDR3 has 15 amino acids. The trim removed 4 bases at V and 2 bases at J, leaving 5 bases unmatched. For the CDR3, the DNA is TGTGCCAGTAGTACCACAGGGGTTGGCAATCAGCCCCAGCATTTT. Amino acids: CASSTTGVGNQPQHF.

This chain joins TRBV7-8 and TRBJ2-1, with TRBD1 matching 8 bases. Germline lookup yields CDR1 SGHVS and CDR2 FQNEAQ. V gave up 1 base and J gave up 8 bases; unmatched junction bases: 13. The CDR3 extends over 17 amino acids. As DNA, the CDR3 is TGTGCCAGCAGCTTAGGTCGGCAGGGGGCCGGAATCGATGAGCAGTTCTTC. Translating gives CASSLGRQGAGIDEQFF. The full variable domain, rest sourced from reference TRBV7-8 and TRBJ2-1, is GAGVSQSPRYKVAKRGQDVALRCDPISGHVSLFWYQQALGQGPEFLTYFQNEAQLDKSGLPSDRFFAERPEGSVSTLKIQRTQQEDSAVYLCASSLGRQGAGIDEQFFGPGTRLTVL.

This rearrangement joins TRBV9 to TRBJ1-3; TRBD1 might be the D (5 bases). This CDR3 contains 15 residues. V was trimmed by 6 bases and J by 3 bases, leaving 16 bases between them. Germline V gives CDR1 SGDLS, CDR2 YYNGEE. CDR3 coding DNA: TGTGCCAGCACCGCGCGAGGGACGCTTGGAAACACCATATATTTT. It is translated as CASTARGTLGNTIYF.

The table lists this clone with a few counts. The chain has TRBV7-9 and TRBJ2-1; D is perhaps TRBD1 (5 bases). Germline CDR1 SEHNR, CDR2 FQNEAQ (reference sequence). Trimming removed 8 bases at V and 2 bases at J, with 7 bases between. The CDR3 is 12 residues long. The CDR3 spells CASEGAYNEQFF. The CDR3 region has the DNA TGTGCCAGCGAAGGGGCCTACAATGAGCAGTTCTTC.

DNA of the CDR3: TGTGCCAGCAGCCGGACAGGGAGAAACTACGAGCAGTACTTC. This sequence encodes CASSRTGRNYEQYF. The chain links TRBV7-2 to TRBJ2-7; 8 bases agree with TRBD1. V gave up 5 bases and J gave up 3 bases; unmatched junction bases: 6. CDR3 length: 14 amino acids. The germline V gene has CDR1 SGHTA and CDR2 FQGNSA.

The CDR3 nucleotides are TGTGCCAGCAGTTCCCTAGCGGGGGGCTATGAGCAGTTCTTC. Amino acid sequence: CASSSLAGGYEQFF. J is TRBJ2-1 and V is TRBV6-6; 11 bases match TRBD2. The CDR3 spans 14 residues. The V and J ends lost 4 bases and 8 bases, in that order; junction bases with no gene match: 4. Germline loops: CDR1 MNHNY, CDR2 SVGAGI (reference sequence).

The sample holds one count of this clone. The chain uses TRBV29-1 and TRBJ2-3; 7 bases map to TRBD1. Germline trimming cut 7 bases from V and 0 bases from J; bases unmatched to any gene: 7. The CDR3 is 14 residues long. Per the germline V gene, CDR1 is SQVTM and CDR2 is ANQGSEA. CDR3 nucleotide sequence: TGCAGCGCCCGGACAGGTGGGAGCACAGATACGCAGTATTTT. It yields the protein CSARTGGSTDTQYF.

The CDR3 DNA reads TGTGCCAGCAGTTTGAATGGGTTCAATTCACCCCTCCACTTT. Translating it yields CASSLNGFNSPLHF. This rearrangement joins TRBV6-5 to TRBJ1-6; D unresolved. This CDR3 region has 14 residues. V lost 4 bases to trimming and J lost 7 bases, with 11 bases between them. The germline CDR1 and CDR2 sequences are MNHEY and SVGAGI.

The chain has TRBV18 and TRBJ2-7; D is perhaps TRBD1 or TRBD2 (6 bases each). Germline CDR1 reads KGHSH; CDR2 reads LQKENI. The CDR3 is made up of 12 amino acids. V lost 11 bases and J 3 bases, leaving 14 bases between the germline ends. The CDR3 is CALSGGLYEQYF. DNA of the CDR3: TGTGCCCTGTCTGGGGGGCTCTACGAGCAGTACTTC.

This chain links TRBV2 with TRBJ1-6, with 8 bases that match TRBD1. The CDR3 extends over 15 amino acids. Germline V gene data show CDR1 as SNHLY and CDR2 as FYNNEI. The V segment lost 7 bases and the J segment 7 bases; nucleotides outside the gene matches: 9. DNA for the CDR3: TGTGCCAGCAACTCGGACAGGGTTGGGAATTCACCCCTCCACTTT. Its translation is CASNSDRVGNSPLHF.

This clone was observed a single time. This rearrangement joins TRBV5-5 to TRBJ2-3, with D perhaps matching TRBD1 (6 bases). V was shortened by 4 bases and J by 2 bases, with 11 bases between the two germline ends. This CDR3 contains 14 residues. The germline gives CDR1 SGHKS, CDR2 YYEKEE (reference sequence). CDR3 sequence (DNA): TGTGCCAGCAGCATGGACAGCTCCACAGATACGCAGTATTTT. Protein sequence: CASSMDSSTDTQYF. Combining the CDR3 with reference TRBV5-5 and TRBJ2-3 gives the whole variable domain DAGVTQSPTHLIKTRGQQVTLRCSPISGHKSVSWYQQVLGQGPQFIFQYYEKEERGRGNFPDRFSARQFPNYSSELNVNALLLGDSALYLCASSMDSSTDTQYFGPGTRLTVL.

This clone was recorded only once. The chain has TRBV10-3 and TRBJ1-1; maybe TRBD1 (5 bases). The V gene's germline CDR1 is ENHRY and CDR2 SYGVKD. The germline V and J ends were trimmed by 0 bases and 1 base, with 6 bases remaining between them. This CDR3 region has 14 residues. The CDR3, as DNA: TGTGCCATCAGTGAGTCGAGGGGGAACACTGAAGCTTTCTTT. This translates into CAISESRGNTEAFF.

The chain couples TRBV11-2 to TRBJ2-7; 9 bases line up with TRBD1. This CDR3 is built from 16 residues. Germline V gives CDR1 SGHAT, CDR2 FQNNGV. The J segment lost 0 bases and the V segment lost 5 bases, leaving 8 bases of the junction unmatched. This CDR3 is CASSHRTGVSSYEQYF. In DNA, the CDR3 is TGTGCCAGCAGCCACCGGACAGGGGTCTCCTCCTACGAGCAGTACTTC.

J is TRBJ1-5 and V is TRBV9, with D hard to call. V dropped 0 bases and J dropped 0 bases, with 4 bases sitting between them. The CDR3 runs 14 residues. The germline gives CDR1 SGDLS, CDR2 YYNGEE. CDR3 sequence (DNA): TGTGCCAGCAGCGTAGATGGTAGCAATCAGCCCCAGCATTTT. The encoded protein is CASSVDGSNQPQHF.

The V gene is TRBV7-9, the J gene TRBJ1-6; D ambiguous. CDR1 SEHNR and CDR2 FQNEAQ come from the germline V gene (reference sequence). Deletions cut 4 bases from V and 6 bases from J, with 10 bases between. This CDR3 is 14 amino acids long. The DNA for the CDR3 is TGTGCCAGCAGCTCCCCGGGTGGTAATTCACCCCTCCACTTT. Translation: CASSSPGGNSPLHF.

The CDR3 DNA reads as TGCAGTGTGCCGACCAACTATGGCTACACCTTC. Translating gives CSVPTNYGYTF. This chain joins TRBV20-1 and TRBJ1-2; no clear D gene. Germline V CDR1 and CDR2: DFQATT, SNEGSKA (reference sequence). The CDR3 has 11 amino acids. Between the trimmed V and J ends, which lost 7 bases and 2 bases, there was a span of 8 bases.

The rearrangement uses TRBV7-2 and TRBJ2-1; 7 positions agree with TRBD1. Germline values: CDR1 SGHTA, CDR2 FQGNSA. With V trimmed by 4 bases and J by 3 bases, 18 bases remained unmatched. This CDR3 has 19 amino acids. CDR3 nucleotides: TGTGCCAGCAGCTCCCCAAACAGGGGCCTAGAGGGTCTCTACAATGAGCAGTTCTTC. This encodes CASSSPNRGLEGLYNEQFF.

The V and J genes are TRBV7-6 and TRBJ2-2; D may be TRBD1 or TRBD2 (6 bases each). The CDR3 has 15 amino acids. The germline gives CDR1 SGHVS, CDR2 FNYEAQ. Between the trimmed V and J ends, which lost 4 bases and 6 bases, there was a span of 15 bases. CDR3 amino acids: CASSSRGDSAGELFF. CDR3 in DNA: TGTGCCAGCAGCTCTAGGGGGGACTCGGCCGGGGAGCTGTTTTTT.

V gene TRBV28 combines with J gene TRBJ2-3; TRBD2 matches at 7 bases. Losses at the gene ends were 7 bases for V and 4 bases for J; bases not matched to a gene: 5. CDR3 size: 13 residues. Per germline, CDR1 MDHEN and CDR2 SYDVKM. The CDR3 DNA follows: TGTGCCAGCACCTCGGGGGGTCCAGATACGCAGTATTTT. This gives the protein CASTSGGPDTQYF.

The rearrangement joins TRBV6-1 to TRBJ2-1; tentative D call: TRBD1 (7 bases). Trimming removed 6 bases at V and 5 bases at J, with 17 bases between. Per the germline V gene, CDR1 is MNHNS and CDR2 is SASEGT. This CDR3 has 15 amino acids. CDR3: CASSQGGTVNNEQFF. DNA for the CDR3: TGTGCCAGCAGCCAAGGGGGGACAGTTAACAATGAGCAGTTCTTC.

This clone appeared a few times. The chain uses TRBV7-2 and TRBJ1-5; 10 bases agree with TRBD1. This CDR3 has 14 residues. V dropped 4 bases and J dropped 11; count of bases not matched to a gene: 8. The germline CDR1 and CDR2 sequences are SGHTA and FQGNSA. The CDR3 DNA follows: TGTGCCAGCAGCTCGGGACAGGGGAAGTGGGCCCAGCATTTT. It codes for CASSSGQGKWAQHF.

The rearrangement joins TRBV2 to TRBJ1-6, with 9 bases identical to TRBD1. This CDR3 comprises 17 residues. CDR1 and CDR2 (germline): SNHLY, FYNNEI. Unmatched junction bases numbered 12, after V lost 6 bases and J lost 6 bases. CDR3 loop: CASRAGQGDPINSPLHF. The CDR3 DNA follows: TGTGCCAGCAGGGCGGGACAGGGAGACCCTATTAATTCACCCCTCCACTTT.

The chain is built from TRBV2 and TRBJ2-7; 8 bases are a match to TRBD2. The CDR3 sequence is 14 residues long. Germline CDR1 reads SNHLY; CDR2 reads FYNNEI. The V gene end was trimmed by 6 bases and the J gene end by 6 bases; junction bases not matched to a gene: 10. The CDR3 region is CASRSSGAGGEQYF. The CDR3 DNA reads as TGTGCCAGCAGGTCCTCAGGGGCGGGGGGCGAGCAGTACTTC.

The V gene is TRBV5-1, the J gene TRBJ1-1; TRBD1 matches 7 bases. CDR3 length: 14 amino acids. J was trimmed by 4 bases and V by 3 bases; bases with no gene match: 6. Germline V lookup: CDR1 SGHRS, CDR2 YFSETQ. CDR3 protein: CASSSRQGGTEAFF. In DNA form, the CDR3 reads TGCGCCAGCAGCTCCCGACAGGGAGGCACTGAAGCTTTCTTT.

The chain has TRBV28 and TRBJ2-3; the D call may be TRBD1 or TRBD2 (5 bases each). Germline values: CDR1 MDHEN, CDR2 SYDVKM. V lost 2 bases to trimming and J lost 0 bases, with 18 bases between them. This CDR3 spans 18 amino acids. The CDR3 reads CASSLRGKRGDSTDTQYF. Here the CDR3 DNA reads TGTGCCAGCAGTTTAAGAGGAAAGAGGGGCGATAGCACAGATACGCAGTATTTT.